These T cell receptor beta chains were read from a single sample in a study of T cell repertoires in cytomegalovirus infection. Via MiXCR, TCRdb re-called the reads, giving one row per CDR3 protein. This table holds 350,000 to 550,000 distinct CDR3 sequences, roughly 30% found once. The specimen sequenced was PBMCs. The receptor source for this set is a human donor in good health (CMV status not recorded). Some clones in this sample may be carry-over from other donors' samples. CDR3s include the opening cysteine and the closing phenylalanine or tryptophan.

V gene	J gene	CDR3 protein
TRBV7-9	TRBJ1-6	CASSSTGARGSLHF
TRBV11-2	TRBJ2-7	CASSLDHRSYEQYF
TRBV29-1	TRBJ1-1	CSVESPGTRNTEAFF
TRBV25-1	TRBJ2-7	CASSSDTAYEQYF
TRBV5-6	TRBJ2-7	CASSLDPGPSEQYF
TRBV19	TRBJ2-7	CASSIQATSYEQYF
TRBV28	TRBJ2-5	CASRLTTVQQETQYF
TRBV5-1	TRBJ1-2	CASNEAAGYGYTF
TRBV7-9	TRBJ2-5	CASSFWLADQETQYF
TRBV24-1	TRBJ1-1	CATSSGVNTEAFF
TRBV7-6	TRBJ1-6	CASSPDTYNSPLHF
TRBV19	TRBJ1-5	CASSTPWKGAQPQHF
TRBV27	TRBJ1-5	CASSLGGNDQPQHF
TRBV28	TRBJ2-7	CASSLYGNPYEQYF
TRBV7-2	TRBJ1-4	CASSTRIHEKLFF
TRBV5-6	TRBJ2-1	CASSPSGGGLAGEQFF
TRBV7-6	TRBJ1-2	CASSSRPDREYGYTF
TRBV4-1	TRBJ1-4	CASSRGTDATNEKLFF
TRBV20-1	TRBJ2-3	CSATMDRGGDTQYF
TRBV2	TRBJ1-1	CASSGTEAFF
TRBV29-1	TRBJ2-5	CSTTGTGGQETQYF
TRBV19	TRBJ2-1	CASNGGWANNEQFF
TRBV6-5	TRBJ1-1	CASSYPGGTEAFF
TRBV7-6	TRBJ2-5	CASSSGQGSQETQYF
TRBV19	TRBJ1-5	CASSLTGRGQPQHF
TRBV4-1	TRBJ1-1	CASSYRDQTEAFF
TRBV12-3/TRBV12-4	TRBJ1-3	CASSPRIGFSGNTIYF
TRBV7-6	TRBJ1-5	CASSPGQGRNQPQHF
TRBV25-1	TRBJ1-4	CASSLGDAALFF
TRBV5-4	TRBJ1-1	CASSSFDRENTEAFF
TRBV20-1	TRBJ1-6	CSAGTGADNSPLHF
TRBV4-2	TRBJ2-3	CASSYSEGDTQYF
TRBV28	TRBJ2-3	CASSLDPRRWADTQYF
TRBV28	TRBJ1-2	CAVGRGGYGYTF
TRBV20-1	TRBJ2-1	CSATPKRQEGYNEQFF
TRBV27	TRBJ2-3	CASSLRRAGDTQYF
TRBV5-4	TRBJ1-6	CASSSGQVRGSPLHF